This T cell receptor (beta chain) is from a study of CD8 T cells in Susac syndrome. Whole-study results and caveats: TCR sequencing and HLA analysis covered a relatively small number of individuals.

Worth noting for this clonotype: Its antigen remains unidentified.

The TEMRA cells underwent FACS enrichment, while the CD8+ and CD4+ T cells underwent negative isolation. Random hexamers were used to reverse transcribe 0.5 to 1 ug of RNA. By means of immunoSEQ multiplex PCR, TCR beta CDR3 spanning 54 Vbeta and 13 Jbeta underwent amplification. TCRdb ran MiXCR on the immunoSEQ multiplex PCR reads and lists one entry per CDR3 protein. The data show approximately 110,000 distinct CDR3 sequences, just over 90% seen once. Germline values: CDR1 SGHVS, CDR2 FNYEAQ. Between the trimmed V and J ends, which lost 3 bases and 7 bases, there was a span of 19 bases. The CDR3 has 17 amino acids.

The TCR was taken from a human donor with multiple sclerosis. Sequences were obtained from CD8+ T cells from PBMCs. The chain has TRBV7-6 and TRBJ1-6; the D is unclear. The CDR3: CASSLSRRQPLNSPLHF. For the CDR3, the DNA is TGTGCCAGCAGCTTGTCGAGGAGGCAGCCACTCAATTCACCCCTCCACTTT.